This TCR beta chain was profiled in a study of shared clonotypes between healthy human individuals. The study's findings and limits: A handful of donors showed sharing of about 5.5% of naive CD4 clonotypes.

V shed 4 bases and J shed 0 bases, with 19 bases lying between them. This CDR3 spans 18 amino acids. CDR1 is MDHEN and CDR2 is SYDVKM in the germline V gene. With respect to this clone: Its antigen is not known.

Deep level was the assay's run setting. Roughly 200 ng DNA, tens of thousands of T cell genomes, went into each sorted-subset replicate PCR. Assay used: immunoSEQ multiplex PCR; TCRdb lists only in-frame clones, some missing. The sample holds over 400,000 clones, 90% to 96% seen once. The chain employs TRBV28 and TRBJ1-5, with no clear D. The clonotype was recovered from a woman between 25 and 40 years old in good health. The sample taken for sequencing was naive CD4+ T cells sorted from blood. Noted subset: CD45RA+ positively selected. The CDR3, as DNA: TGTGCCAGCAGTTCCGGACCAAATTCCAAAAATAGCAATCAGCCCCAGCATTTT. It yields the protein CASSSGPNSKNSNQPQHF.